The rows below give T cell receptor beta chains drawn from one sample of a study of blood T cells in healthy people across ages. TCRdb re-called the 5' RACE reads with MiXCR, one entry per CDR3 protein. The sample includes 1.6 million or so distinct CDR3 sequences, about 32% of them seen just once. The material sequenced was blood. The receptor source for this set is a woman aged 25 to 39 in good health. CDR3s include the opening cysteine and the closing phenylalanine or tryptophan. D genes are given only for firm matches. Where a row states a size, it is once, few, many or the class of an expanded clone; other rows omit it.

clone size: NA; J gene: TRBJ2-5; V gene: TRBV7-9; D gene: NA; CDR3 DNA: TGTGCCAGCAGCTTCCCAAGGGATGGGGACGAGACCCAGTACTTC; CDR3 protein: CASSFPRDGDETQYF
clone size: many; J gene: TRBJ2-7; V gene: TRBV10-3; D gene: TRBD1; CDR3 DNA: TGTGCCATCAGCATCACCCAGGGGGTCGACGAGCAGTACTTC; CDR3 protein: CAISITQGVDEQYF
clone size: NA; J gene: TRBJ2-7; V gene: TRBV18; D gene: NA; CDR3 DNA: TGTGCCAGCTCACCCGGGCCCTACCAGACCTACGAGCAGTACTTC; CDR3 protein: CASSPGPYQTYEQYF
clone size: few; J gene: TRBJ2-1; V gene: TRBV12-3/TRBV12-4; D gene: TRBD2; CDR3 DNA: TGTGCCAGCAGCCCCAATACCCTAGCGGGAGAGTTTAATGAGCAGTTCTTC; CDR3 protein: CASSPNTLAGEFNEQFF
clone size: NA; J gene: TRBJ1-5; V gene: TRBV20-1; D gene: NA; CDR3 DNA: TGCAGTGCAACCCCAGGGAAACAGCCCCAGCATTTT; CDR3 protein: CSATPGKQPQHF
clone size: NA; J gene: TRBJ1-2; V gene: TRBV19; D gene: NA; CDR3 DNA: TGTGCCAGTAGTATCTCCAGTCGGCAGTTTGAAGGCTACACCTTC; CDR3 protein: CASSISSRQFEGYTF
clone size: NA; J gene: TRBJ1-3; V gene: TRBV9; D gene: NA; CDR3 DNA: TGTGCCAGCAGCGCAGGACGCCTGGGGACTGGAAACACCATATATTTT; CDR3 protein: CASSAGRLGTGNTIYF
clone size: NA; J gene: TRBJ2-7; V gene: TRBV20-1; D gene: NA; CDR3 DNA: TGCAGTGCTCTGACAGGGGGAACAGCGGGAGGGCCTAACGAGCAGTACTTC; CDR3 protein: CSALTGGTAGGPNEQYF
clone size: few; J gene: TRBJ2-1; V gene: TRBV2; D gene: TRBD1; CDR3 DNA: TGTGCCAGCAGATGGCAGGGGGCCCCCGATGAGCAGTTCTTC; CDR3 protein: CASRWQGAPDEQFF
clone size: NA; J gene: TRBJ1-2; V gene: TRBV11-2; D gene: NA; CDR3 DNA: TGTGCCAGCAGCTTAGACGGCAAGGTTGGTGGCTACACCTTC; CDR3 protein: CASSLDGKVGGYTF
clone size: few; J gene: TRBJ2-5; V gene: TRBV25-1; D gene: NA; CDR3 DNA: TGTGCCAGCAGTGCCCTCGCATCAGCCCAAGAGACCCAGTACTTC; CDR3 protein: CASSALASAQETQYF
clone size: few; J gene: TRBJ1-1; V gene: TRBV6-4; D gene: TRBD1; CDR3 DNA: TGTGCCAGCAGTCTCGGACAGGGGCAAGAAGCTTTCTTT; CDR3 protein: CASSLGQGQEAFF
clone size: few; J gene: TRBJ2-5; V gene: TRBV5-1; D gene: NA; CDR3 DNA: TGCGCCAGCAGCTTGGAGAAGGCCGAGACCCAGTACTTC; CDR3 protein: CASSLEKAETQYF
clone size: NA; J gene: TRBJ1-1; V gene: TRBV3-1; D gene: NA; CDR3 DNA: TGTGCCAGCAGCCAACTCGACAGTGAAGCTTTCTTT; CDR3 protein: CASSQLDSEAFF
clone size: few; J gene: TRBJ2-7; V gene: TRBV20-1; D gene: TRBD2; CDR3 DNA: TGCAGTGCAAGAGGGGGACTAGCCTACGAGCAGTACTTC; CDR3 protein: CSARGGLAYEQYF
clone size: NA; J gene: TRBJ2-3; V gene: TRBV14; D gene: NA; CDR3 DNA: TGTGCCAGCAGCCAAGATTTTGGGGGTCCAGATACGCAGTATTTT; CDR3 protein: CASSQDFGGPDTQYF
clone size: NA; J gene: TRBJ2-3; V gene: TRBV20-1; D gene: TRBD2; CDR3 DNA: TGCAGTGCCCCGACGGGGAAGCGGGGGGGCTCAGATACGCAGTATTTT; CDR3 protein: CSAPTGKRGGSDTQYF
clone size: few; J gene: TRBJ1-2; V gene: TRBV20-1; D gene: NA; CDR3 DNA: TGCAGTGCTAGAGATACAAGGCACTATGGCTACACCTTC; CDR3 protein: CSARDTRHYGYTF
clone size: NA; J gene: TRBJ1-2; V gene: TRBV30; D gene: TRBD1; CDR3 DNA: TGTGCCTGGAGTGGGACAGGGGGCATTGGCCACACCTTC; CDR3 protein: CAWSGTGGIGHTF
clone size: NA; J gene: TRBJ2-1; V gene: TRBV29-1; D gene: NA; CDR3 DNA: TGCAGCGTTGATGTAGGATGCAATGAGCAGTTCTTC; CDR3 protein: CSVDVGCNEQFF
clone size: NA; J gene: TRBJ1-2; V gene: TRBV20-1; D gene: NA; CDR3 DNA: TGCAGTGCCCGTTTGGCAGGCTATGACTACACCTTC; CDR3 protein: CSARLAGYDYTF
clone size: few; J gene: TRBJ2-7; V gene: TRBV27; D gene: NA; CDR3 DNA: TGTGCCAGCGGCTTTGGAGGATACGAGCAGTACTTC; CDR3 protein: CASGFGGYEQYF
clone size: NA; J gene: TRBJ1-1; V gene: TRBV29-1; D gene: TRBD1; CDR3 DNA: TGCAGCGGGGGGACAGCGAACACTGAAGCTTTCTTT; CDR3 protein: CSGGTANTEAFF
clone size: few; J gene: TRBJ2-7; V gene: TRBV28; D gene: NA; CDR3 DNA: TGTGCCAGCAGTTTGTTGCGGAACTTCTACGAGCAGTACTTC; CDR3 protein: CASSLLRNFYEQYF
clone size: NA; J gene: TRBJ1-1; V gene: TRBV6-1; D gene: NA; CDR3 DNA: TGTGCCAGCAGTCCCCGACAAGAGACTGAAGCTTTCTTT; CDR3 protein: CASSPRQETEAFF
clone size: few; J gene: TRBJ2-1; V gene: TRBV18; D gene: NA; CDR3 DNA: TGTGCCAGCTCACCACAAGCTTTGAGGGCTAGCGTTATTGAGCAGTTCTTC; CDR3 protein: CASSPQALRASVIEQFF
clone size: NA; J gene: TRBJ2-1; V gene: TRBV28; D gene: NA; CDR3 DNA: TGTGCCAGCAGCTTATATCCCAGCTACCTCGTTGGAAACAATGAGCAGTTCTTC; CDR3 protein: CASSLYPSYLVGNNEQFF
clone size: few; J gene: TRBJ2-3; V gene: TRBV6-6; D gene: TRBD1; CDR3 DNA: TGTGCCAGCAGTTACCAAGGGACAGTCACAGATACGCAGTATTTT; CDR3 protein: CASSYQGTVTDTQYF
clone size: many; J gene: TRBJ2-6; V gene: TRBV12-3/TRBV12-4; D gene: NA; CDR3 DNA: TGTGCCAGCAGCTTACAAGCTGGGGCCAACGTCCTGACTTTC; CDR3 protein: CASSLQAGANVLTF
clone size: few; J gene: TRBJ2-7; V gene: TRBV3-1; D gene: NA; CDR3 DNA: TGTGCCAGCAGCCAGAATCATATACAGGAGGGGGAGCAGTACTTC; CDR3 protein: CASSQNHIQEGEQYF
clone size: NA; J gene: TRBJ2-1; V gene: TRBV20-1; D gene: NA; CDR3 DNA: TGCAGTGCCCTCCGGACCTACAATGAGCAGTTCTTC; CDR3 protein: CSALRTYNEQFF
clone size: NA; J gene: TRBJ2-4; V gene: TRBV29-1; D gene: NA; CDR3 DNA: TGCAGCGTTGCAAGGGGAAACGTCCAGTACTTC; CDR3 protein: CSVARGNVQYF
clone size: many; J gene: TRBJ2-7; V gene: TRBV9; D gene: TRBD2; CDR3 DNA: TGTGCCAGCAGCGTAGAAGGCGGGGGGATGTACTTC; CDR3 protein: CASSVEGGGMYF
clone size: NA; J gene: TRBJ1-2; V gene: TRBV11-2; D gene: TRBD1; CDR3 DNA: TGTGCCAGCATTATTGGGACAGGGAAAGACCATGTTACGGTTGGTGGCTACACCTTC; CDR3 protein: CASIIGTGKDHVTVGGYTF
clone size: NA; J gene: TRBJ1-1; V gene: TRBV4-1; D gene: NA; CDR3 DNA: TGCGCCAGCAGTCATCGGGACGCAAACACTGAAGCTTTCTTT; CDR3 protein: CASSHRDANTEAFF
clone size: few; J gene: TRBJ2-3; V gene: TRBV5-6; D gene: NA; CDR3 DNA: TGTGCCAGCAGCTGGGGGAACAGGGTTGGCACAGATACGCAGTATTTT; CDR3 protein: CASSWGNRVGTDTQYF
clone size: NA; J gene: TRBJ2-7; V gene: TRBV7-3; D gene: NA; CDR3 DNA: TGTGCCAGCAGCCCCCAAGGTGGCCCGGGCTACGAGCAGTACTTC; CDR3 protein: CASSPQGGPGYEQYF
clone size: NA; J gene: TRBJ2-7; V gene: TRBV7-9; D gene: TRBD2; CDR3 DNA: TGTGCCAGCAGCTCGACTAGCGGGTCCGGTGAGGATGACTACGAGCAGTACTTC; CDR3 protein: CASSSTSGSGEDDYEQYF
clone size: few; J gene: TRBJ1-2; V gene: TRBV7-9; D gene: NA; CDR3 DNA: TGTGCCAGCAGCTTCGCAGGGAGATATGGCTACACCTTC; CDR3 protein: CASSFAGRYGYTF
clone size: NA; J gene: TRBJ2-5; V gene: TRBV5-1; D gene: NA; CDR3 DNA: TGCGCCAGCAGCTGGGCCGTCTCTGGGGGGACCCAGTACTTC; CDR3 protein: CASSWAVSGGTQYF
clone size: NA; J gene: TRBJ2-3; V gene: TRBV4-2; D gene: TRBD2; CDR3 DNA: TGTGCCAGCAGCCAAGATTTGGGGGAGGGCCTGGGAGATACGCAGTATTTT; CDR3 protein: CASSQDLGEGLGDTQYF
clone size: few; J gene: TRBJ1-1; V gene: TRBV7-2; D gene: NA; CDR3 DNA: TGTGCCAGCAGCTTAGCGAGAGACCTTGAAGCTTTCTTT; CDR3 protein: CASSLARDLEAFF
clone size: few; J gene: TRBJ2-1; V gene: TRBV20-1; D gene: NA; CDR3 DNA: TGCAGTGCTAGAAGCGACTGGACCAATGAGCAGTTCTTC; CDR3 protein: CSARSDWTNEQFF
clone size: many; J gene: TRBJ1-5; V gene: TRBV28; D gene: TRBD1; CDR3 DNA: TGTGCCAGCAGTCGGACAGGGGCGAATCAGCCCCAGCATTTT; CDR3 protein: CASSRTGANQPQHF
clone size: many; J gene: TRBJ2-7; V gene: TRBV28; D gene: TRBD2; CDR3 DNA: TGTGCCAGCAGTTTATCGACTAGCGGGAAACACTTCTACGAGCAGTACTTC; CDR3 protein: CASSLSTSGKHFYEQYF
clone size: NA; J gene: TRBJ2-7; V gene: TRBV20-1; D gene: TRBD1; CDR3 DNA: TGCAGTGCTTTACAAACCGGGACAGGGATCTACGAGCAGTACTTC; CDR3 protein: CSALQTGTGIYEQYF
clone size: NA; J gene: TRBJ1-1; V gene: TRBV12-3/TRBV12-4; D gene: TRBD1; CDR3 DNA: TGTGCCAGCAGTTTTCGGGCAGGGGGAGACACTGAAGCTTTCTTT; CDR3 protein: CASSFRAGGDTEAFF
clone size: few; J gene: TRBJ2-3; V gene: TRBV11-2; D gene: NA; CDR3 DNA: TGTGCCAGCAGTCCCGGGGCGGTAGATACGCAGTATTTT; CDR3 protein: CASSPGAVDTQYF
clone size: few; J gene: TRBJ2-1; V gene: TRBV27; D gene: NA; CDR3 DNA: TGTGCCAGCAGTTGGTCTAGCTCCTACAATGAGCAGTTCTTC; CDR3 protein: CASSWSSSYNEQFF
clone size: few; J gene: TRBJ2-1; V gene: TRBV18; D gene: NA; CDR3 DNA: TGTGCCAGCTCACCAGCTAGGACCTATGGTAATGAGCAGTTCTTC; CDR3 protein: CASSPARTYGNEQFF